A selection of T cell receptor beta chains follows, all from one sample in a study of blood T cell repertoires in COVID-19. Some clones are missing from TCRdb's copy, which holds only in-frame ones; the method was immunoSEQ multiplex PCR. The sample records about 91,000 clones, roughly 86% being singletons. The specimen was peripheral blood. These receptors were collected from a man aged 50 or older with active or convalescent COVID-19. CDR3s leave out the opening cysteine and the closing phenylalanine or tryptophan.

CDR3aa | j_gene | v_gene
ASSIGDQRLEQY | TRBJ2-7 | TRBV19
ASSFAGWDTEAF | TRBJ1-1 | TRBV27
ASSRSGSPVYNEQF | TRBJ2-1 | TRBV28
ASSELGGTIY | TRBJ1-3 | TRBV2
ASSPRGQNTEAF | TRBJ1-1 | TRBV27
ASSIGGQETQY | TRBJ2-5 | TRBV19
ATNRGGTEAF | TRBJ1-1 | TRBV28
ASSQEGQRGGKLF | TRBJ1-4 | TRBV4-1
ASSYSNDGKKYSNQPQH | TRBJ1-5 | TRBV6-2/TRBV6-3
ASSYRQEAF | TRBJ1-1 | TRBV6-5
ASSGGQGNEKLF | TRBJ1-4 | TRBV27
ASSFGYFGNEQF | TRBJ2-1 | TRBV11-2
ATRDPGGLMNTEAF | TRBJ1-1 | TRBV27
ASNSGGEGNQPQH | TRBJ1-5 | TRBV6-5
AISEASTGELF | TRBJ2-2 | TRBV10-3
ASSPGTASHNEQF | TRBJ2-1 | TRBV6-2/TRBV6-3
AIAQGSVWNTEAF | TRBJ1-1 | TRBV2
TSSQGLAANTGELF | TRBJ2-2 | TRBV1